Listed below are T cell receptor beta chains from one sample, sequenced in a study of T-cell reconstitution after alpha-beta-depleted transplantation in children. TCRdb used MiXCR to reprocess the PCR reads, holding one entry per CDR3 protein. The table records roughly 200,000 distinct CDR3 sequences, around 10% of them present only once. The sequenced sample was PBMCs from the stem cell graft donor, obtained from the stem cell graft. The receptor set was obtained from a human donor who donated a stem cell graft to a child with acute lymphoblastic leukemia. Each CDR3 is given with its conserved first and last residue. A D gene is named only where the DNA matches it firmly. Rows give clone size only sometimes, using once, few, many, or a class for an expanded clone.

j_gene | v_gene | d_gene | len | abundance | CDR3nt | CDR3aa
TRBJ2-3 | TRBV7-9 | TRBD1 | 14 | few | TGTGCCAGCAGCTCACCGGACAGGGGGCTTACGCAGTATTTT | CASSSPDRGLTQYF
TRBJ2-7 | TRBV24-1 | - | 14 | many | TGTGCCACCAGTGAACCTTATCTAGGAAGCGAGCAGTACTTC | CATSEPYLGSEQYF
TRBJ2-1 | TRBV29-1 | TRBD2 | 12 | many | TGCAGCGTTGAGGCTAGCGGGAATGAGCAGTTCTTC | CSVEASGNEQFF
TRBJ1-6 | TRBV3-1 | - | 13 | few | TGTGCCAGCAGCCTGACGGATAATTCACCCCTCCACTTT | CASSLTDNSPLHF
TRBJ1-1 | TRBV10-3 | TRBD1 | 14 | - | TGTGCCATCAGTAAGGGACAGGGGGGAACTGAAGCTTTCTTT | CAISKGQGGTEAFF
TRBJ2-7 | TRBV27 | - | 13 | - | TGTGCCAGCAGTTCCCAAGGGGGGGATGAGCAGTACTTC | CASSSQGGDEQYF
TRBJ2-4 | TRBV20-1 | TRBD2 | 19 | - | TGCAGTGCTAGAGATTCCGAGACTAGCGGGTTCGTAGCCAAAAACATTCAGTACTTC | CSARDSETSGFVAKNIQYF
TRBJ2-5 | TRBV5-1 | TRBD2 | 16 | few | TGCGCCAGTTCACCGGGGGTAGCGGGGGTCCAAGAGACCCAGTACTTC | CASSPGVAGVQETQYF
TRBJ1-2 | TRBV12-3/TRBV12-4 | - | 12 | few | TGTGCCAGCAGTTTCTTGAACTATGGCTACACCTTC | CASSFLNYGYTF
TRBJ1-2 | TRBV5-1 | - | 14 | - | TGCGCCAGCACCCTACGGGACGGTAACTATGGCTACACCTTC | CASTLRDGNYGYTF
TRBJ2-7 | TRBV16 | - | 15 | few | TGTGCCAGCAGCCAATCTGAGGGTTTTTCCTACGAGCAGTACTTC | CASSQSEGFSYEQYF
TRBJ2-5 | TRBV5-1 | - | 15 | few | TGCGCCAGCAGCTTTCAAACAGGGACCCAAGAGACCCAGTACTTC | CASSFQTGTQETQYF